This is a list of T cell receptor beta chains from one sample in a study of response to subunit inactivated influenza vaccine. From the RT-PCR reads, TCRdb called clonotypes with MiXCR, one entry per CDR3 protein. Of 550,000 to 650,000 distinct CDR3 sequences in the sample, around 11% were seen once. Sequenced material: PBMCs from blood, taken on the day of vaccination. All receptors derive from a man aged 45-65 years who received an inactivated influenza vaccine. Both conserved end residues are part of each CDR3. D genes are given only for firm matches. For some rows the clone size is stated as once, few or many, or as a class when expanded; others skip it.

j_call d_call clone_size v_call cdr3_nt cdr3_aa
TRBJ2-1 NA NA TRBV11-2 TGTGCCAGCAGCTTAGCCTGGCAAGGGGCTGACAATGAGCAGTTCTTC CASSLAWQGADNEQFF
TRBJ2-7 NA NA TRBV20-1 TGCAGTGCCAGACTGGCTTACGAGCAGTACTTC CSARLAYEQYF
TRBJ2-1 TRBD2 many TRBV6-1 TGTGCCAGCAGTGCGACTAGCGTCCCCAATGAGCAGTTCTTC CASSATSVPNEQFF
TRBJ2-1 TRBD2 few TRBV20-1 TGCAGTCCCTTTAGCGGGTGGGGGAACAATGAGCAGTTCTTC CSPFSGWGNNEQFF
TRBJ2-3 NA many TRBV27 TGTGCCAGCAGTTTCGGGACGGCGAGGGCGCAGTATTTT CASSFGTARAQYF
TRBJ2-7 NA NA TRBV25-1 TGTGCCAGCACATACGCCTACGAGCAGTACTTC CASTYAYEQYF
TRBJ2-7 TRBD1 few TRBV5-1 TGCGCCAGCAGCTTGGTTCGTGGGACAGGGAGTGACGAGCAGTACTTC CASSLVRGTGSDEQYF
TRBJ1-2 NA NA TRBV4-1 TGCGCCAGCAGCCAACTTTACCGGGACGGTGACTATGGCTACACCTTC CASSQLYRDGDYGYTF
TRBJ2-6 NA few TRBV6-2/TRBV6-3 TGTGCCACCCGATATTCGGGGGGGGCCAACGTCCTGACTTTC CATRYSGGANVLTF
TRBJ1-4 TRBD1 NA TRBV7-9 TGTGCCAGCAGCGTCGGGACAGGGGGTAACGAGAAACTGTTTTTT CASSVGTGGNEKLFF
TRBJ1-1 NA NA TRBV6-5 TGTGCCAGCAGTTACTCCACGGCTTGGGGGACGAACACTGAAGCTTTCTTT CASSYSTAWGTNTEAFF
TRBJ2-1 NA few TRBV3-1 TGTGCCAGCAGCCAAGATCGCTTGCGTCAGGTCGGCAATGAGCAGTTCTTC CASSQDRLRQVGNEQFF
TRBJ1-4 NA NA TRBV12-3/TRBV12-4 TGTGCCAGCAGTTTCCGGTCGGGGGATGGTGGAAAACTGTTTTTT CASSFRSGDGGKLFF
TRBJ2-6 NA NA TRBV18 TGTGCCAGCTCACCAAACCGACAGCTATCTGGGGCCAACGTCCTGACTTTC CASSPNRQLSGANVLTF
TRBJ2-5 TRBD1 many TRBV5-1 TGCGCCAGCAGCTTCAACTATGGGACAGGACAAGAGACCCAGTACTTC CASSFNYGTGQETQYF
TRBJ2-2 NA many TRBV12-3/TRBV12-4 TGTGCCAGCAGTCCCCGACTGGTCGGGGAGCTGTTTTTT CASSPRLVGELFF
TRBJ2-2 NA many TRBV29-1 TGCAGCGTTGGAACCGGGGAGCTGTTTTTT CSVGTGELFF
TRBJ2-5 NA many TRBV21-1 TGTGCCAGCAGCAAGCTTAACCAAGAGACCCAGTACTTC CASSKLNQETQYF
TRBJ1-5 NA NA TRBV10-3 TGTGCCATCAGTGAGGGAAATGGCAATCAGCCCCAGCATTTT CAISEGNGNQPQHF
TRBJ2-1 NA few TRBV5-6 TGTGCCAGCAGCCGGAAGGGTTCTAGCTCCTACAATGAGCAGTTCTTC CASSRKGSSSYNEQFF
TRBJ2-4 NA few TRBV28 TGTGCCAGCAGTTTCCGCTTTTTTGCGGGGATAGCCAAAAACATTCAGTACTTC CASSFRFFAGIAKNIQYF
TRBJ2-1 NA few TRBV12-3/TRBV12-4 TGTGCCAGCAGCGCACATACATCCTACAATGAGCAGTTCTTC CASSAHTSYNEQFF
TRBJ2-3 TRBD1 few TRBV12-3/TRBV12-4 TGTGCCAGCAGTTTAGGGGACAGCCCGACAGATACGCAGTATTTT CASSLGDSPTDTQYF
TRBJ2-3 TRBD2 NA TRBV5-1 TGCGCCAGCATGATAGCGGGGGCCATCCACACAGATACGCAGTATTTT CASMIAGAIHTDTQYF